Following are 8 T cell receptor beta chains from one sample sequenced in a study of blood T cell repertoires in COVID-19. Produced via immunoSEQ multiplex PCR; TCRdb's table is partial and in-frame only. The table records about 100,000 clones, roughly 76% of them present only once. Sequencing was done on a sample of peripheral blood. These receptors all stem from a man at least 80 years old with COVID-19, enrolled during active disease.

This chain links TRBV9 with TRBJ2-7, with D possibly being TRBD1 (6 bases). V lost 4 bases to trimming and J lost 3 bases, with 23 bases between them. The CDR3 runs to 17 residues. Germline V CDR1 and CDR2: SGDLS, YYNGEE. This CDR3 reads CASSRGTAITRIYEQYF. In DNA, the CDR3 is TGTGCCAGCAGCAGGGGGACCGCCATTACACGGATCTACGAGCAGTACTTC.

The gene calls are TRBV14 and TRBJ1-3; no definite D call. The CDR3 is 13 amino acids. With 4 bases removed from V and 0 bases from J, the gap between germline ends came to 4 bases. CDR1 and CDR2 (germline): SGHDN, FVKESK. The CDR3 DNA follows: TGTGCCAGCAGCCTCAGCTCTGGAAACACCATATATTTT. This translates into CASSLSSGNTIYF. Drawing the rest from reference TRBV14 and TRBJ1-3, the complete variable domain is EAGVTQFPSHSVIEKGQTVTLRCDPISGHDNLYWYRRVMGKEIKFLLHFVKESKQDESGMPNNRFLAERTGGTYSTLKVQPAELEDSGVYFCASSLSSGNTIYFGEGSWLTVV.

The chain recombines TRBV4-3 with TRBJ2-6, with D tentatively TRBD2 (5 bases). In germline, CDR1 is LGHNA, CDR2 YSLEER. The CDR3 is made up of 16 amino acids. V shed 0 bases and J shed 0 bases, with 6 bases lying between them. CDR3 sequence reads: CASSQDAGSGANVLTF. CDR3 in DNA: TGCGCCAGCAGCCAAGATGCGGGCTCTGGGGCCAACGTCCTGACTTTC.

The CDR3 reads CSVRALGLEGNIQYF. In DNA, the CDR3 is TGCAGCGTTAGGGCTCTGGGACTAGAGGGAAACATTCAGTACTTC. The rearrangement links TRBV29-1 to TRBJ2-4, with 8 bases aligning to TRBD2. After removal of 5 bases from V and 6 bases from J, the junction contained 12 bases not matched to a gene. This CDR3 spans 15 amino acids. Germline assignment: CDR1 SQVTM and CDR2 ANQGSEA.

The V call is TRBV7-9, the J call TRBJ1-6; possible D gene TRBD1, 6 bases. The CDR3 has 12 residues. Germline V gives CDR1 SEHNR, CDR2 FQNEAQ (reference sequence). Trimming took off 3 bases at V and 13 bases at J, with 10 bases between the two ends. The CDR3 sequence is CASSFTGPPLHF. The CDR3 DNA reads as TGTGCCAGCAGCTTCACAGGGCCCCCCCTCCACTTT.

V is TRBV12-5 and J is TRBJ2-1; TRBD2 matches at 8 bases. The CDR3 length is 16 residues. Germline V lookup: CDR1 LGHNT, CDR2 FRNRAP. V gave up 7 bases and J gave up 6 bases; unmatched junction bases: 14. CDR3 nucleotide sequence: TGTGCTAGTGCCCCGGATCCGGGACTAGGGTCCAATGAGCAGTTCTTC. Translation: CASAPDPGLGSNEQFF.

The chain links TRBV11-2 to TRBJ1-3, with a possible D match to TRBD1 (6 bases). Trimming took 3 bases from V and 0 from J, leaving 12 bases between them. This CDR3 is 16 amino acids long. Germline V gives CDR1 SGHAT, CDR2 FQNNGV. Here the CDR3 reads CASSLSRTASGNTIYF. DNA for the CDR3: TGTGCCAGCAGCTTGTCTAGGACAGCCTCTGGAAACACCATATATTTT. Full variable domain (outside the CDR3, taken from reference TRBV11-2 and TRBJ1-3): EAGVAQSPRYKIIEKRQSVAFWCNPISGHATLYWYQQILGQGPKLLIQFQNNGVVDDSQLPKDRFSAERLKGVDSTLKIQPAKLEDSAVYLCASSLSRTASGNTIYFGEGSWLTVV.

CDR3 coding DNA: TGTGCCAGTAGTAGCCGCCAGGGAATGACTGAAGCTTTCTTT. Residues: CASSSRQGMTEAFF. The chain has TRBV19 and TRBJ1-1; D might be TRBD1 (5 bases). Germline V gene sequence: CDR1 LNHDA, CDR2 SQIVND (reference sequence). CDR3 length: 14 residues. V shed 4 bases and J shed 5 bases, with 14 bases lying between them.